Each of the 2 T cell receptor beta chains below was sequenced from the same sample in a study of blood T cell repertoires in COVID-19. Data came from immunoSEQ multiplex PCR; TCRdb stores just in-frame clones and leaves some out. The data contain about 190,000 clones, about 88% of them seen just once; the ten biggest clones take up 5.5% to 7%. Sequencing was done on a sample of peripheral blood. These receptors originate from a middle-aged woman who had recovered from COVID-19.

The J gene is TRBJ2-3, the V gene TRBV30, with 8 bases fitting TRBD2. Looked up from germline, CDR1 is GTSNPN and CDR2 is SVGIG (reference sequence). V trimming: 0 bases; J trimming: 2 bases; junction bases outside the gene matches: 7. This CDR3 is built from 16 residues. The CDR3 sequence: CAWSVRRREDTDTQYF. The CDR3, as DNA: TGTGCCTGGAGTGTAAGGCGGCGGGAGGACACAGATACGCAGTATTTT.

The table lists this clone with a count of one. The chain couples TRBV27 to TRBJ1-2, with TRBD1 matching over 9 bases. CDR3 length equals 16 residues. Germline CDR1 reads MNHEY; CDR2 reads SMNVEV (reference sequence). Germline trimming cut 2 bases from V and 4 bases from J; bases unmatched to any gene: 8. The CDR3 spells CASSLKSDRGGYGYTF. The DNA of the CDR3 is TGTGCCAGCAGTTTAAAATCGGACAGGGGTGGCTATGGCTACACCTTC.